A selection of T cell receptor beta chains follows, all from one sample in a study of T cell repertoires in cytomegalovirus infection. MiXCR was run by TCRdb on the reads, yielding one entry per CDR3 protein. Seen here are approximately 180,000 distinct CDR3 sequences, 17% observed once, and the top ten hold around 27%. The sequencing input was CD8+ T cells from PBMCs. The receptors shown here come from a human donor in good health (CMV status not recorded). Some clones in this sample may be carry-over from other donors' samples. Each CDR3 is given with its conserved first and last residue. Each record gives: D gene, V gene, clone size, J gene, CDR3 length, CDR3 protein, CDR3 DNA. D genes are given only for firm matches. The size entry is marked missing in some rows and otherwise reads once, few, many or a size class.

TRBD1	TRBV4-3	few	TRBJ1-3	19	CASSQELQGTPLAGNTIYF	TGCGCCAGCAGCCAGGAACTACAGGGGACCCCGTTAGCTGGAAACACCATATATTTT
TRBD1	TRBV4-1	-	TRBJ1-1	13	CASSQRQGTEAFF	TGCGCCAGCAGCCAAAGACAGGGGACTGAAGCTTTCTTT
-	TRBV20-1	-	TRBJ1-1	8	CSAIPHVF	TGCAGTGCCATACCCCACGTCTTT
-	TRBV12-3/TRBV12-4	few	TRBJ2-7	15	CASSLLRLTFYEQYF	TGTGCCAGCAGTTTGCTCCGGTTAACCTTCTACGAGCAGTACTTC
TRBD2	TRBV7-2	-	TRBJ2-7	18	CASSSRLGGGGAIYEQYF	TGTGCCAGCAGCTCCCGATTGGGGGGGGGAGGGGCCATCTACGAGCAGTACTTC
-	TRBV6-6	-	TRBJ2-7	12	CASSYPLGQSYF	TGTGCCAGCAGTTACCCCCTGGGACAATCATACTTC
-	TRBV28	few	TRBJ1-2	14	CASSYGTGDYGYTF	TGTGCCAGCAGTTACGGGACTGGGGACTATGGCTACACCTTC
-	TRBV7-3	once	TRBJ1-2	14	CARTGGAGSYGYTF	TGTGCCAGGACGGGGGGGGCGGGCTCCTATGGCTACACCTTC
-	TRBV7-9	few	TRBJ1-4	14	CASSSPGVVAKLFF	TGTGCCAGCAGCTCCCCTGGGGTTGTGGCAAAACTGTTTTTT
TRBD1	TRBV11-1	-	TRBJ1-2	13	CASSMGQRYGYTF	TGTGCCAGCAGCATGGGACAGCGATATGGCTACACCTTC
-	TRBV14	few	TRBJ2-3	17	CASSQGLSLAGTDTQYF	TGTGCCAGCAGCCAAGGGTTGAGCCTAGCCGGCACAGATACGCAGTATTTT
-	TRBV5-6	-	TRBJ2-1	15	CASSLMATINNEQFF	TGTGCCAGCAGCTTGATGGCTACAATCAACAATGAGCAGTTCTTC
-	TRBV20-1	few	TRBJ2-7	13	CSARDWTSYEQYF	TGCAGTGCTAGAGACTGGACATCCTACGAGCAGTACTTC
-	TRBV6-5	-	TRBJ1-5	15	CASRPGTGLNQPQHF	TGTGCCAGCAGGCCAGGGACCGGCCTAAATCAGCCCCAGCATTTT
TRBD1	TRBV7-9	many	TRBJ2-6	19	CASSSNRDSNSDGANVLTF	TGTGCCAGCAGCTCCAACCGGGACAGTAACTCGGATGGGGCCAACGTCCTGACTTTC
-	TRBV12-3/TRBV12-4	-	TRBJ2-1	12	CASSFQTSEQFF	TGTGCCAGCAGTTTTCAGACTTCTGAGCAGTTCTTC
-	TRBV10-2	-	TRBJ2-7	15	CASSEYAGNSYEQYF	TGCGCCAGCAGTGAGTACGCAGGAAACTCCTACGAGCAGTACTTC
-	TRBV5-1	-	TRBJ2-7	14	CASSFRQAEYEQYF	TGCGCCAGCAGCTTCCGACAGGCCGAGTACGAGCAGTACTTC
-	TRBV30	-	TRBJ1-5	16	CAWSVQLDYSNQPQHF	TGTGCCTGGAGTGTTCAGCTCGACTATAGCAATCAGCCCCAGCATTTT
TRBD2	TRBV20-1	few	TRBJ2-1	15	CSARGLAVPYNEQFF	TGCAGTGCTAGGGGACTAGCGGTACCCTACAATGAGCAGTTCTTC
-	TRBV12-3/TRBV12-4	-	TRBJ2-7	14	CASSPRAGTGEQYF	TGTGCCAGCAGTCCCAGAGCGGGGACAGGCGAGCAGTACTTC
-	TRBV5-5	-	TRBJ1-2	13	CASSIYRDYGYTF	TGTGCCAGCAGCATCTACAGGGACTATGGCTACACCTTC
-	TRBV4-1	few	TRBJ1-2	14	CASSQAGINYGYTF	TGCGCCAGCAGCCAGGCAGGGATTAACTATGGCTACACCTTC
TRBD2	TRBV4-1	few	TRBJ2-3	17	CASSQDSQRGSTDTQYF	TGCGCCAGCAGCCAAGACAGCCAGCGGGGGAGCACAGATACGCAGTATTTT
-	TRBV4-1	-	TRBJ2-1	13	CASGRKAYNEQFF	TGCGCCAGCGGAAGAAAGGCCTACAATGAGCAGTTCTTC
-	TRBV12-3/TRBV12-4	-	TRBJ1-2	14	CASSHLVGNYGYTF	TGTGCCAGCAGCCATTTAGTAGGGAACTATGGCTACACCTTC
-	TRBV9	-	TRBJ2-1	18	CASSPEGGPWSSYNEQFF	TGTGCCAGCAGCCCCGAAGGGGGGCCCTGGAGCTCCTACAATGAGCAGTTCTTC
TRBD2	TRBV14	few	TRBJ2-7	16	CASSQGRGGYSYEQYF	TGTGCCAGCAGCCAAGGACGCGGGGGGTACTCCTACGAGCAGTACTTC
-	TRBV6-2/TRBV6-3	few	TRBJ2-2	13	CASSYGLAGELFF	TGTGCCAGCAGTTACGGGTTAGCCGGGGAGCTGTTTTTT
-	TRBV12-3/TRBV12-4	-	TRBJ1-2	12	CASSSVGAGYTF	TGTGCCAGCAGTTCTGTGGGGGCTGGCTACACCTTC
-	TRBV12-3/TRBV12-4	few	TRBJ1-5	15	CASSSLDGLNQPQHF	TGTGCCAGCAGTTCCTTGGACGGTCTCAATCAGCCCCAGCATTTT
-	TRBV14	-	TRBJ2-2	13	CASSRWETGELFF	TGTGCCAGCAGCCGCTGGGAGACCGGGGAGCTGTTTTTT
-	TRBV14	-	TRBJ1-3	18	CASSQEYGGLGTGNTIYF	TGTGCCAGCAGCCAAGAGTACGGGGGGCTCGGCACTGGAAACACCATATATTTT
-	TRBV20-1	-	TRBJ1-1	13	CSARTASGTEAFF	TGCAGTGCTAGGACAGCTTCGGGCACTGAAGCTTTCTTT
-	TRBV7-4	-	TRBJ1-2	17	CASSLSRDGGSFGGYTF	TGTGCCAGCAGCCTTTCCCGGGACGGCGGATCTTTTGGGGGCTACACCTTC
TRBD1	TRBV28	-	TRBJ2-7	17	CASSLRAIGQGVDEQYF	TGTGCCAGCAGTTTAAGGGCGATAGGACAGGGAGTCGACGAGCAGTACTTC
-	TRBV20-1	-	TRBJ2-3	15	CSARDPAGGTDTQYF	TGCAGTGCTAGAGATCCCGCAGGAGGGACAGATACGCAGTATTTT
-	TRBV27	-	TRBJ2-7	17	CASSLSGITGYSYEQYF	TGTGCCAGCAGTTTATCGGGGATAACAGGGTACTCCTACGAGCAGTACTTC
-	TRBV4-1	few	TRBJ2-7	12	CASSQGLDEQYF	TGCGCCAGCAGCCAGGGCCTAGACGAGCAGTACTTC
-	TRBV7-2	few	TRBJ1-5	18	CASSSPGGYRALDQPQHF	TGTGCCAGCAGCTCCCCGGGGGGGTACAGGGCGCTGGATCAGCCCCAGCATTTT
TRBD1	TRBV7-9	few	TRBJ2-3	17	CASSPPDRGRSTDTQYF	TGTGCCAGCAGCCCCCCCGACAGGGGGCGAAGCACAGATACGCAGTATTTT
-	TRBV4-1	few	TRBJ2-1	16	CASSSVYPSSYNEQFF	TGCGCCAGCAGCTCCGTCTACCCCAGCTCCTACAATGAGCAGTTCTTC
-	TRBV6-8	few	TRBJ2-2	14	CASSYGGNTGELFF	TGTGCCAGCAGTTACGGAGGAAACACCGGGGAGCTGTTTTTT
-	TRBV28	-	TRBJ2-6	15	CASTMIGSGANVLTF	TGTGCCAGCACCATGATAGGGTCTGGGGCCAACGTCCTGACTTTC
-	TRBV6-4	-	TRBJ2-7	16	CASSPEQGMGLYEQYF	TGTGCCAGCAGCCCCGAACAGGGTATGGGCCTATACGAGCAGTACTTC
-	TRBV7-9	few	TRBJ1-1	11	CASGLPLEAFF	TGTGCCAGCGGCTTACCGCTTGAAGCTTTCTTT
TRBD1	TRBV7-2	many	TRBJ2-3	17	CASSSPRDRVFRDTQYF	TGTGCCAGCAGCTCACCACGGGACAGGGTTTTTAGGGATACGCAGTATTTT
-	TRBV12-3/TRBV12-4	few	TRBJ2-3	14	CASSDSIRTDTQYF	TGTGCCAGCAGTGACAGTATTCGCACAGATACGCAGTATTTT
-	TRBV6-6	few	TRBJ1-4	13	CASSYLEGQTAFF	TGTGCCAGCAGTTACCTAGAGGGCCAAACGGCGTTTTTT
-	TRBV20-1	-	TRBJ2-7	16	CSARDPGPSSSYEQYF	TGCAGTGCTAGAGACCCCGGACCCTCAAGCTCCTACGAGCAGTACTTC
TRBD1	TRBV20-1	-	TRBJ1-6	15	CSASEGTGRNSPLHF	TGCAGTGCTAGTGAGGGGACAGGGCGTAATTCACCCCTCCACTTT
-	TRBV12-3/TRBV12-4	-	TRBJ2-1	13	CASSLAGLHEQFF	TGTGCCAGCAGTTTGGCTGGGTTGCATGAGCAGTTCTTC